Each of the 24 T cell receptor beta chains below was sequenced from the same sample in a study of Ad26.COV2.S vaccination and SARS-CoV-2 variants. Here immunoSEQ multiplex PCR was the method, and the copy in TCRdb shows in-frame clones only, minus some. The sample has roughly 250,000 clones; around 88% are singletons. Treatment meaning: about 20 received Ad26.COV2.S at low or high dose, single or two shots; roughly 5 received placebo; per-sample allocation not given. Samples came from day 63 after the first vaccine or placebo injection. Sequencing used peripheral blood, obtained in a trial of Ad26.COV2.S vaccine versus placebo. The receptors shown here come from a person between 18 and 59 years old who received the Ad26.COV2.S COVID-19 vaccine or a placebo.

This clone was observed once. V and J are TRBV4-3 and TRBJ2-7; D gene ambiguous. The CDR3 length is 15 residues. V was trimmed by 2 bases and J by 0 bases, leaving 11 bases between them. Germline-derived CDR1 and CDR2 are LGHNA and YSLEER. The CDR3 here is CASSQRLASSYEQYF. CDR3 coding DNA: TGCGCCAGCAGCCAACGACTGGCAAGCTCCTACGAGCAGTACTTC.

The chain carries TRBV5-1 and TRBJ1-3; D call uncertain. CDR3 length equals 14 residues. Germline V gene data show CDR1 as SGHRS and CDR2 as YFSETQ. V gave up 0 bases and J gave up 0 bases, with 4 bases separating them. CDR3 bases: TGCGCCAGCAGCTTGGAACTCTCTGGAAACACCATATATTTT. It yields the protein CASSLELSGNTIYF.

The chain employs TRBV5-1 and TRBJ2-6, with TRBD1 as a possible D gene (6 bases). Trimming removed 5 bases at V and 0 bases at J, with 9 bases between. This CDR3 region has 15 residues. Germline V gene data show CDR1 as SGHRS and CDR2 as YFSETQ. CDR3: CASSTDSSGANVLTF. The DNA of the CDR3 is TGCGCCAGCAGTACGGACAGCTCTGGGGCCAACGTCCTGACTTTC.

V gene TRBV7-2 combines with J gene TRBJ1-1; no definite D call. CDR3 length: 18 amino acids. Trimming cost V 4 bases and J 4 bases, with 25 bases left between them. From germline, CDR1 is SGHTA and CDR2 FQGNSA. The DNA of the CDR3 is TGTGCCAGCAGCTGGAACCTAGGGCGGGCTACGCGGGGCACTGAAGCTTTCTTT. Amino acid sequence: CASSWNLGRATRGTEAFF.

J is TRBJ1-2 and V is TRBV6-2 or TRBV6-3; 8 nucleotides agree with TRBD1. This CDR3 has 14 amino acids. V shed 6 bases and J 7 bases; nucleotides not matched to a gene: 10. CDR1 MNHEY and CDR2 SVGEGT come from the germline V gene. This chain's CDR3 is CASSRTGPKGGYTF. CDR3 nucleotide sequence: TGTGCCAGCAGCCGGACAGGGCCTAAGGGTGGCTACACCTTC.

In this sample, this clone turned up a few times. CDR3 nucleotide sequence: TGTGCCAGCACCGGGAAGTTGAACACTGAAGCTTTCTTT. This sequence encodes CASTGKLNTEAFF. The chain couples TRBV2 to TRBJ1-1; D call uncertain. The germline V gene encodes CDR1 SNHLY and CDR2 FYNNEI. The CDR3 consists of 13 residues. V was pared by 7 bases and J by 0 bases, with 9 bases between.

This rearrangement joins TRBV11-3 to TRBJ2-3, with 10 bases that match TRBD2. The CDR3 sequence is 16 residues long. Per the germline V gene, CDR1 is SGHNT and CDR2 is YENEEA. V lost 6 bases, J lost 4 bases, and 10 bases stayed unmatched. For the CDR3, the DNA is TGTGCCAGCAGTTCGGGACTAGCGCGGGCCCCAGATACGCAGTATTTT. The encoded protein is CASSSGLARAPDTQYF.

The chain has TRBV11-3 and TRBJ2-1; 11 nucleotides agree with TRBD2. The CDR3 is 17 residues long. The ends lost 4 bases at V and 3 bases at J; junction bases unmatched: 8. Germline CDR1 SGHNT, CDR2 YENEEA. The CDR3 DNA reads TGTGCCAGCAGCTCCAGTACTAGCGGGGGAGTCTACAATGAGCAGTTCTTC. This sequence encodes CASSSSTSGGVYNEQFF.

The V and J genes are TRBV6-2 or TRBV6-3 and TRBJ2-7; TRBD1 matches at 12 bases. V lost 0 bases and J lost 5; bases outside the gene matches: 2. The germline CDR1 and CDR2 sequences are MNHEY and SVGEGT. This CDR3 has 15 amino acids. The CDR3 DNA reads as TGTGCCAGCAGTTACTCGGGACAGGGGGCGGACGAGCAGTACTTC. This translates into CASSYSGQGADEQYF.

V usage is TRBV3-1 (or the pseudogene TRBV3-2) and J usage is TRBJ1-3; D gene uncertain. This CDR3 is 15 amino acids long. Germline CDR1 and CDR2: LGHDT and YNNKEL (reference sequence). The ends were cut back, 4 bases at V and 0 bases at J, with 10 bases in the middle. The CDR3 reads CASSPLGYSGNTIYF. In nucleotides, the CDR3 is TGTGCCAGCAGCCCCCTCGGTTACTCTGGAAACACCATATATTTT.

The rearrangement uses TRBV9 and TRBJ2-1; D may be TRBD1 (7 bases). CDR3 length: 17 amino acids. With 4 bases removed from V and 8 bases from J, the gap between germline ends came to 25 bases. The germline gives CDR1 SGDLS, CDR2 YYNGEE. The CDR3, as DNA: TGTGCCAGCAGCCAAGGGGGACAGAACAGACTAGTCCATGAGCAGTTCTTC. Translated, it gives CASSQGGQNRLVHEQFF. Based on the CDR3 plus reference TRBV9 and TRBJ2-1, the full variable domain is DSGVTQTPKHLITATGQRVTLRCSPRSGDLSVYWYQQSLDQGLQFLIQYYNGEERAKGNILERFSAQQFPDLHSELNLSSLELGDSALYFCASSQGGQNRLVHEQFFGPGTRLTVL.

This chain joins TRBV18 and TRBJ2-7; 9 bases line up with TRBD1. The germline CDR1 and CDR2 sequences are KGHSH and LQKENI. The CDR3 has 14 residues. V lost 3 bases and J lost 6; bases outside the gene matches: 6. DNA of the CDR3: TGTGCCAGCTCACCCGACAGGGGGATGGTCGAGCAGTACGTC. This sequence encodes CASSPDRGMVEQYV.

V is TRBV3-1 (or the pseudogene TRBV3-2) and J is TRBJ2-7; the D gene could be TRBD1 or TRBD2 (6 bases each). Germline CDR1 is LGHDT and CDR2 is YNNKEL (reference sequence). With 1 base removed from V and 6 bases from J, the gap between germline ends came to 10 bases. CDR3 length equals 13 residues. The CDR3 is CASSQVRGGEQYF. The DNA of the CDR3 is TGTGCCAGCAGCCAAGTCAGGGGAGGCGAGCAGTACTTC.

The rearrangement links TRBV30 to TRBJ2-5, with a tentative D call TRBD2 (6 bases). CDR3 length equals 13 residues. V lost 6 bases and J 3 bases, leaving 14 bases between the germline ends. Per the germline V gene, CDR1 is GTSNPN and CDR2 is SVGIG (reference sequence). The CDR3 sequence: CACHQGGKETQYF. For the CDR3, the DNA is TGTGCCTGTCATCAAGGAGGGAAAGAGACCCAGTACTTC.

The chain has TRBV5-4 and TRBJ2-1; TRBD2 matches 14 bases. Germline lookup yields CDR1 SGHNT and CDR2 YYREEE (reference sequence). After removal of 3 bases from V and 7 bases from J, the junction contained 9 bases not matched to a gene. CDR3 length: 17 amino acids. The DNA of the CDR3 is TGTGCCAGCAGCTCCGGACTAGCGGGGGGACCTACGAATGAGCAGTTCTTC. Its translation: CASSSGLAGGPTNEQFF.

The chain carries TRBV5-4 and TRBJ1-1; possible D gene TRBD1, 6 bases. There are 13 residues in the CDR3. V was pared by 0 bases and J by 5 bases, with 8 bases between. Germline V gives CDR1 SGHNT, CDR2 YYREEE (reference sequence). CDR3 loop: CASSLVTGTEAFF. The CDR3 bases are TGTGCCAGCAGCTTGGTAACAGGGACTGAAGCTTTCTTT.

This clone was detected only once. In DNA, the CDR3 is TGTGCCAGCAGCCAAGGGGCAGGGATATCGGCCGGGGAGCTGTTTTTT. Encoded protein: CASSQGAGISAGELFF. The chain combines TRBV3-1 (or the pseudogene TRBV3-2) with TRBJ2-2, with D possibly matching TRBD1 (5 bases). Between the trimmed V and J ends, which lost 1 base and 6 bases, there was a span of 15 bases. The germline gives CDR1 LGHDT, CDR2 YNNKEL (reference sequence). The CDR3 runs 16 residues.

CDR3 loop: CASSPQGPASSNQPQHF. The CDR3 DNA is TGTGCCAGCTCACCCCAGGGCCCCGCAAGTAGCAATCAGCCCCAGCATTTT. The chain joins TRBV18 to TRBJ1-5; D is perhaps TRBD1 (5 bases). The CDR3 spans 17 residues. Germline V gene data show CDR1 as KGHSH and CDR2 as LQKENI. Trimming removed 3 bases from V and 0 bases from J, with 15 bases in between.

The rearrangement joins TRBV2 to TRBJ2-1; perhaps TRBD2 as D (6 bases). The CDR3 has 13 residues. Germline CDR1 is SNHLY and CDR2 is FYNNEI. Trimming left V 7 bases short and J 1 base short, with 8 bases between. Written as DNA, the CDR3 is TGTGCCAGCATTGGGGGGTCCTACAATGAGCAGTTCTTC. Protein sequence: CASIGGSYNEQFF.

V usage is TRBV7-9 and J usage is TRBJ1-2, with a weak D call TRBD1 (6 bases). The CDR3 spans 12 residues. Trimming took 8 bases from V and 7 from J, leaving 14 bases between them. Germline V gives CDR1 SEHNR, CDR2 FQNEAQ (reference sequence). The CDR3 DNA follows: TGTGCCAGCGGACAGCGAATACCTGGCTACACCTTC. Translating gives CASGQRIPGYTF.

This sequence joins TRBV18 and TRBJ1-2; 8 bases are shared with TRBD1. The CDR3 has 14 residues. CDR1 is KGHSH, CDR2 LQKENI, per germline. V trimming: 6 bases; J trimming: 5 bases; junction bases outside the gene matches: 8. CDR3 sequence (DNA): TGTGCCAGCTCCCCCTCAGGGGGCGCTTATGGCTACACCTTC. Translating gives CASSPSGGAYGYTF.

The V gene is TRBV6-4, the J gene TRBJ1-3, with D possibly matching TRBD1 (5 bases). This CDR3 has 15 residues. The germline V and J ends were trimmed by 3 bases and 6 bases, with 15 bases remaining between them. Germline assignment: CDR1 MRHNA and CDR2 SNTAGT. Here the CDR3 reads CASSESGGGENTIYF. CDR3 coding DNA: TGTGCCAGCAGTGAATCGGGCGGGGGTGAAAACACCATATATTTT.

This rearrangement joins TRBV11-3 to TRBJ2-3; D call uncertain. Trimming took 1 base from V and 0 from J, leaving 5 bases between them. This CDR3 contains 14 residues. The germline V gene has CDR1 SGHNT and CDR2 YENEEA. CDR3 in amino acids: CASSLGGSTDTQYF. The CDR3 bases are TGTGCCAGCAGCTTAGGTGGAAGCACAGATACGCAGTATTTT.

This clone has more than one count but fewer than ten. The genes are TRBV19 and TRBJ1-4; D is uncertain. The germline V gene encodes CDR1 LNHDA and CDR2 SQIVND (reference sequence). The CDR3 sequence is 14 residues long. V lost 8 bases and J lost 7, with 17 bases in between. The CDR3 region is CASSTFAVGEKLFF. DNA for the CDR3: TGTGCCAGTTCGACTTTCGCCGTGGGTGAAAAACTGTTTTTT.